This TCR beta chain was found in a study of T cell responses to AZD1222 COVID-19 vaccine. Profiled with immunoSEQ multiplex PCR; TCRdb holds only in-frame clones, not every one. Altogether 90,000 to 120,000 clones are present, more than 90% being singletons, with the ten largest covering around 2%. There are 15 residues in the CDR3. From germline, CDR1 is MNHNS and CDR2 SASEGT. Unmatched junction bases numbered 7, after V lost 1 base and J lost 4 bases. With respect to this clone: Its antigen is as yet unknown.

Findings and caveats of the study: All repertoire sampling was performed exclusively after the peak T cell response.

V usage is TRBV6-1 and J usage is TRBJ2-7, with 7 nucleotides matching TRBD1. Sequencing was performed on peripheral blood, taken on day 0 of AZD1222 vaccination. The receptor comes from an adult in good health. The CDR3 here is CASSEGRGQIYEQYF. CDR3 coding DNA: TGTGCCAGCAGTGAAGGTAGGGGGCAAATTTACGAGCAGTACTTC.